Listed below are T cell receptor beta chains from one sample, sequenced in a study of T cells after somatic rescue of genetic block. The data were produced by immunoSEQ multiplex PCR, yet TCRdb's version contains in-frame clones alone and is incomplete. The sample lists under 150,000 clones, 85% to 95% occurring once. Source material: peripheral blood mononuclear cells (PBMCs). The source of these receptors is a woman between 18 and 29 years old. Both conserved end residues are trimmed from each CDR3.

v_call	j_call	cdr3_aa
TRBV4-3	TRBJ1-2	ASSRPRAVRGAYGYT
TRBV4-1	TRBJ1-2	ASSQMAGGSYGYT
TRBV7-9	TRBJ2-4	ASSVGQQNIQY
TRBV7-9	TRBJ1-5	ASSLGATFNQPQH
TRBV20-1	TRBJ2-3	SARAGDTQY
TRBV30	TRBJ2-1	AWIILTSGGYNEQF
TRBV14	TRBJ1-1	ASSQEAANTEAF
TRBV28	TRBJ2-7	ASSFVSTLLGEQY
TRBV27	TRBJ1-6	ASSSRGPSPLH
TRBV28	TRBJ2-3	ASRGHGTDTQY
TRBV6-5	TRBJ1-2	ASTSGRGYGYT
TRBV7-2	TRBJ1-2	ASSPPRGDGYT
TRBV27	TRBJ1-5	ASSLSGGPQPQH
TRBV5-8	TRBJ2-1	ASSLGQGDYEQF
TRBV7-2	TRBJ2-7	ASSLVGYEQY
TRBV11-3	TRBJ2-3	ASSLAGDTQY
TRBV19	TRBJ2-6	ASSILDFSGANVLT
TRBV12-5	TRBJ2-3	ASGGLEGAPDTQY
TRBV13	TRBJ1-2	ASSLPGYGYT
TRBV4-1	TRBJ2-2	ASSLAGQGGGELF
TRBV19	TRBJ2-7	ASASRRDGGYEQY
TRBV19	TRBJ2-7	ASTSNSLYEQY
TRBV11-1	TRBJ2-1	ASSYLQVGLDEQF